The 29 T cell receptor beta chains below were found in one sample sequenced in a study of blood T cell repertoires in COVID-19. Assay: immunoSEQ multiplex PCR; the TCRdb copy retains only in-frame clones and omits some. Here the sample spans around 700,000 clones, 80% to 90% being singletons. Sequencing used peripheral blood. The receptors originated from a young woman with acute or convalescent COVID-19.

The J gene is TRBJ1-2, the V gene TRBV29-1; no definite D call. The CDR3 sequence is 14 residues long. Germline V gene sequence: CDR1 SQVTM, CDR2 ANQGSEA. V lost 4 bases and J 3 bases, leaving 15 bases between the germline ends. The CDR3: CSVASASLDYGYTF. In nucleotides, the CDR3 is TGCAGCGTTGCTAGCGCCTCTCTAGACTATGGCTACACCTTC.

In DNA, the CDR3 is TGCGCCAGCAGTCAAAGACAGGGGGTGGCCACTGAAGCTTTCTTT. Its protein is CASSQRQGVATEAFF. The chain recombines TRBV4-3 with TRBJ1-1, with 9 positions matching TRBD1. Germline V CDR1 and CDR2: LGHNA, YSLEER. V lost 6 bases and J lost 4; bases outside the gene matches: 9. The CDR3 totals 15 residues.

This chain links TRBV6-1 with TRBJ2-5; the match to TRBD2 covers 8 bases. The CDR3 loop spans 15 amino acids. V was pared by 0 bases and J by 5 bases, with 5 bases of the junction left unmatched. Germline CDR1 MNHNS, CDR2 SASEGT. The CDR3 region is CASSEAAGTRETQYF. The CDR3, as DNA: TGTGCCAGCAGTGAAGCTGCCGGGACTAGGGAGACCCAGTACTTC.

CDR3 sequence reads: CASSPEQGGSYNEQFF. CDR3 in DNA: TGTGCCAGCAGTCCCGAGCAAGGGGGCTCCTACAATGAGCAGTTCTTC. V and J are TRBV4-2 and TRBJ2-1; D perhaps matches TRBD1 (6 bases). Trimming took 6 bases from V and 0 from J, leaving 15 bases between them. The CDR3 has 16 amino acids. Germline V CDR1 and CDR2: LGHNA, YNFKEQ.

The J gene is TRBJ2-3, the V gene TRBV13, with 13 bases aligning to TRBD2. CDR1 and CDR2 from the germline V gene are PRHDT and FYEKMQ (reference sequence). The junction had 7 bases not matched to a gene; V was cut back by 5 bases and J by 5 bases. The CDR3 is 16 amino acids. CDR3 region: CASSPRGLAGEDTQYF. CDR3 nucleotide sequence: TGTGCCAGCAGCCCCCGAGGACTAGCGGGGGAAGATACGCAGTATTTT.

The chain combines TRBV25-1 with TRBJ1-2, with 7 bases identical to TRBD1. The V gene's germline CDR1 is MGHDK and CDR2 SYGVNS. The CDR3 totals 17 residues. The junction had 13 bases not matched to a gene; V was cut back by 2 bases and J by 4 bases. The CDR3 reads CASSERDSPSPLYGYTF. In nucleotides, the CDR3 is TGTGCCAGCAGTGAACGGGACAGCCCATCCCCACTCTATGGCTACACCTTC.

The chain links TRBV7-3 to TRBJ2-7, with TRBD1 as a possible D gene (7 bases). CDR3 length equals 15 residues. Germline assignment: CDR1 SGHTA and CDR2 FQGTGA. The V end lost 5 bases, the J end lost 7 bases, and 21 bases lay between the germline ends. CDR3 bases: TGTGCCAGCAGCCAAGGGGGGACAGTAGTGGCAGAGCAGTACTTC. Its protein product is CASSQGGTVVAEQYF. Full variable domain (outside the CDR3, taken from reference TRBV7-3 and TRBJ2-7): GAGVSQTPSNKVTEKGKYVELRCDPISGHTALYWYRQSLGQGPEFLIYFQGTGAADDSGLPNDRFFAVRPEGSVSTLKIQRTERGDSAVYLCASSQGGTVVAEQYFGPGTRLTVT.

This clone was seen only once. The V call is TRBV7-8, the J call TRBJ2-7; D is possibly TRBD1 (5 bases). Germline-derived CDR1 and CDR2 are SGHVS and FQNEAQ. Trimming removed 5 bases at V and 4 bases at J, with 12 bases between. The CDR3 covers 13 residues. CDR3 sequence reads: CASSPPQGYEQYF. In DNA, the CDR3 is TGTGCCAGCAGCCCACCTCAGGGTTACGAGCAGTACTTC.

This chain links TRBV19 with TRBJ1-6; 10 bases are shared with TRBD1. CDR1 is LNHDA, CDR2 SQIVND, per germline (reference sequence). This CDR3 contains 16 residues. J gave up 9 bases and V 4 bases, and 9 bases lay outside the gene matches. The CDR3 bases are TGTGCCAGTAGTACTTCTCAGACAGGGGGCTTTTCACCCCTCCACTTT. Protein: CASSTSQTGGFSPLHF.

V usage is TRBV7-9 and J usage is TRBJ1-1; a possible D gene is TRBD1 (6 bases). Germline V gene data show CDR1 as SEHNR and CDR2 as FQNEAQ (reference sequence). V shed 4 bases and J shed 8 bases, with 14 bases lying between them. The CDR3 consists of 13 residues. The CDR3 DNA reads TGTGCCAGCAGCTCACAGGGACCTCTCGAAGCTTTCTTT. Protein product: CASSSQGPLEAFF.

V and J are TRBV12-5 and TRBJ2-2, with a tentative D call TRBD1 (6 bases). CDR1 is LGHNT and CDR2 is FRNRAP in the germline V gene. V lost 6 bases and J lost 7, with 15 bases in between. The CDR3 is 14 amino acids. Here the CDR3 reads CASGRGQGHGELFF. The CDR3 DNA reads TGTGCTAGTGGCCGTGGCCAGGGACACGGGGAGCTGTTTTTT. The whole variable domain, filled in from reference TRBV12-5 and TRBJ2-2, reads DARVTQTPRHKVTEMGQEVTMRCQPILGHNTVFWYRQTMMQGLELLAYFRNRAPLDDSGMPKDRFSAEMPDATLATLKIQPSEPRDSAVYFCASGRGQGHGELFFGEGSRLTVL.

This clone was detected only once. The chain combines TRBV4-1 with TRBJ2-7; perhaps TRBD1 as D (5 bases). The CDR3 spans 14 residues. Germline CDR1 MGHRA, CDR2 YSYEKL. The germline V and J ends were trimmed by 1 base and 4 bases, with 11 bases remaining between them. CDR3 amino acids: CASSQVPGPYEQYF. The CDR3 DNA sequence: TGCGCCAGCAGCCAAGTCCCAGGGCCTTACGAGCAGTACTTC.

This clone has only one observation. V gene TRBV14 combines with J gene TRBJ1-6; the match to TRBD1 covers 8 bases. The trim removed 5 bases at V and 8 bases at J, leaving 8 bases unmatched. The CDR3 covers 15 residues. Germline CDR1 is SGHDN and CDR2 is FVKESK. The CDR3 here is CASSTRTGRDSPLHF. Written as DNA, the CDR3 is TGTGCCAGCAGCACGAGGACAGGGAGGGATTCACCCCTCCACTTT.

The chain is built from TRBV4-1 and TRBJ2-7; TRBD2 might be the D (6 bases). This CDR3 spans 14 amino acids. V lost 0 bases, J lost 2 bases, and 8 bases lay in between. Per germline, CDR1 MGHRA and CDR2 YSYEKL. CDR3 bases: TGCGCCAGCAGCCAAGAGGAGGGAACCTACGAGCAGTACTTC. Its translation is CASSQEEGTYEQYF.

This chain uses TRBV18 with TRBJ1-4; 9 bases match TRBD1. The CDR3 length is 18 residues. Trimming took 0 bases from V and 3 from J; bases not matched to a gene: 8. Looked up from germline, CDR1 is KGHSH and CDR2 is LQKENI. The CDR3 protein is CASSPPGQGTLANEKLFF. The CDR3 DNA sequence: TGTGCCAGCTCACCACCGGGACAGGGAACATTGGCTAATGAAAAACTGTTTTTT.

The rearrangement uses TRBV7-9 and TRBJ1-2; weak D call: TRBD1 (5 bases). The V and J ends lost 5 bases and 2 bases respectively, with 6 bases between them. CDR1 and CDR2 (germline): SEHNR, FQNEAQ (reference sequence). The CDR3 runs to 12 residues. The CDR3 DNA reads as TGTGCCAGCAGCCGGACAAACTATGGCTACACCTTC. It translates to CASSRTNYGYTF.

The chain recombines TRBV7-2 with TRBJ2-1, with TRBD1 identical over 10 bases. After removal of 5 bases from V and 9 bases from J, the junction contained 4 bases not matched to a gene. Germline-derived CDR1 and CDR2 are SGHTA and FQGNSA. This CDR3 has 13 amino acids. The CDR3 loop is CASSIRDRGEQFF. The CDR3 nucleotides are TGTGCCAGCAGCATACGGGACAGGGGTGAGCAGTTCTTC.

The V and J genes are TRBV7-3 and TRBJ2-6; 7 bases agree with TRBD2. Losses at the gene ends were 1 base for V and 0 bases for J; bases not matched to a gene: 15. The CDR3 contains 21 residues. Germline CDR1 is SGHTA and CDR2 is FQGTGA. This CDR3 is CASSLKPLGVAGDSGANVLTF. CDR3 DNA sequence: TGTGCCAGCAGCTTAAAGCCCCTGGGTGTAGCGGGTGACTCTGGGGCCAACGTCCTGACTTTC.

The chain combines TRBV3-1 (or the pseudogene TRBV3-2) with TRBJ2-5; 9 bases map to TRBD2. V shed 4 bases, J shed 5 bases, and the junction held 8 bases outside the gene matches. Germline-derived CDR1 and CDR2 are LGHDT and YNNKEL (reference sequence). This CDR3 has 15 residues. DNA of the CDR3: TGTGCCAGCAGCCCTCAGCGGGGGGCCCTGGAGACCCAGTACTTC. Its protein product is CASSPQRGALETQYF.

This sequence joins TRBV11-2 and TRBJ2-7, with TRBD2 identical over 7 bases. V shed 3 bases, J shed 3 bases, and the junction held 5 bases outside the gene matches. CDR3 length: 14 amino acids. Germline assignment: CDR1 SGHAT and CDR2 FQNNGV. The CDR3 reads CASSLGGSSYEQYF. In DNA, the CDR3 is TGTGCCAGCAGCTTGGGGGGGTCGAGCTACGAGCAGTACTTC.

This chain uses TRBV14 with TRBJ1-3; D is unresolved. From germline, CDR1 is SGHDN and CDR2 FVKESK. V was cut by 1 base and J by 4 bases, with 11 bases left in between. CDR3 size: 15 residues. Written as DNA, the CDR3 is TGTGCCAGCAGCCAAGGGACGGGGATGGGAAACACCATATATTTT. Amino acid sequence: CASSQGTGMGNTIYF. Full variable domain (rest looked up from reference TRBV14 and TRBJ1-3): EAGVTQFPSHSVIEKGQTVTLRCDPISGHDNLYWYRRVMGKEIKFLLHFVKESKQDESGMPNNRFLAERTGGTYSTLKVQPAELEDSGVYFCASSQGTGMGNTIYFGEGSWLTVV.

The chain combines TRBV6-5 with TRBJ2-1, with unresolved D. Germline assignment: CDR1 MNHEY and CDR2 SVGAGI. The CDR3 totals 13 residues. With 6 bases removed from V and 4 bases from J, the gap between germline ends came to 10 bases. Written as DNA, the CDR3 is TGTGCCAGCAGGGCCGAAAGATACAATGAGCAGTTCTTC. Translating gives CASRAERYNEQFF.

Here the CDR3 reads CSVDVPRGYNEQFF. DNA for the CDR3: TGCAGCGTTGATGTGCCCAGAGGCTACAATGAGCAGTTCTTC. This rearrangement joins TRBV29-1 to TRBJ2-1, with D hard to call. The length of the CDR3 is 14 residues. V lost 3 bases, J lost 3 bases, and 12 bases lay in between. CDR1 and CDR2 from the germline V gene are SQVTM and ANQGSEA.

The CDR3 loop reads CASSTGQLNTEAFF. The CDR3 region has the DNA TGTGCCAGCAGTACCGGACAGTTGAACACTGAAGCTTTCTTT. The V gene is TRBV28, the J gene TRBJ1-1; D perhaps matches TRBD1 (6 bases). Germline V lookup: CDR1 MDHEN, CDR2 SYDVKM. CDR3 length equals 14 residues. The V end lost 5 bases, the J end lost 0 bases, and 10 bases lay between the germline ends.

As to this clone: Within the sample, other DNA sequences also encode this same CDR3. The chain links TRBV7-2 to TRBJ2-7; 7 positions match TRBD1. The V segment lost 5 bases and the J segment 2 bases; nucleotides outside the gene matches: 6. In germline, CDR1 is SGHTA, CDR2 FQGNSA. The CDR3 has 14 amino acids. The chain's CDR3 is CASSPRQGPYEQYF. CDR3 sequence (DNA): TGTGCCAGCAGCCCCCGACAGGGTCCCTACGAGCAGTACTTC.

V gene TRBV7-8 combines with J gene TRBJ2-3; 12 positions agree with TRBD2. Germline trimming cut 1 base from V and 6 bases from J; bases unmatched to any gene: 5. Germline V CDR1 and CDR2: SGHVS, FQNEAQ. The CDR3 has 16 amino acids. The CDR3 region has the DNA TGTGCCAGCAGCTTAGAGTCTAGCGGGGGGGCCGATACGCAGTATTTT. It translates to CASSLESSGGADTQYF. The full variable domain, its missing parts supplied by reference TRBV7-8 and TRBJ2-3, is GAGVSQSPRYKVAKRGQDVALRCDPISGHVSLFWYQQALGQGPEFLTYFQNEAQLDKSGLPSDRFFAERPEGSVSTLKIQRTQQEDSAVYLCASSLESSGGADTQYFGPGTRLTVL.

V and J are TRBV19 and TRBJ2-7, with D possibly being TRBD2 (6 bases). V was trimmed by 9 bases and J by 1 base, leaving 19 bases between them. The CDR3 runs 15 residues. The germline CDR1 and CDR2 sequences are LNHDA and SQIVND (reference sequence). The CDR3 sequence is CASRVRYGSSYEQYF. In DNA form, the CDR3 reads TGTGCCAGCAGAGTCCGCTACGGGAGTTCCTACGAGCAGTACTTC.

V is TRBV6-5 and J is TRBJ2-7, with TRBD1 matching over 11 bases. The V and J ends lost 9 bases and 4 bases, in that order; junction bases with no gene match: 5. CDR1 MNHEY and CDR2 SVGAGI come from the germline V gene. The CDR3 sequence is 13 residues long. The CDR3 protein is CASPGQGDYEQYF. In DNA form, the CDR3 reads TGTGCCAGTCCGGGACAGGGGGATTACGAGCAGTACTTC.

The rearrangement joins TRBV9 to TRBJ1-2; 8 nucleotides agree with TRBD1. The germline CDR1 and CDR2 sequences are SGDLS and YYNGEE. The CDR3 has 15 amino acids. After removal of 0 bases from V and 4 bases from J, the junction contained 5 bases not matched to a gene. This chain's CDR3 is CASSVAAGGIYGYTF. The CDR3 nucleotides are TGTGCCAGCAGCGTAGCTGCAGGGGGCATCTATGGCTACACCTTC. The complete variable domain, with remaining parts taken from reference TRBV9 and TRBJ1-2, reads DSGVTQTPKHLITATGQRVTLRCSPRSGDLSVYWYQQSLDQGLQFLIQYYNGEERAKGNILERFSAQQFPDLHSELNLSSLELGDSALYFCASSVAAGGIYGYTFGSGTRLTVV.